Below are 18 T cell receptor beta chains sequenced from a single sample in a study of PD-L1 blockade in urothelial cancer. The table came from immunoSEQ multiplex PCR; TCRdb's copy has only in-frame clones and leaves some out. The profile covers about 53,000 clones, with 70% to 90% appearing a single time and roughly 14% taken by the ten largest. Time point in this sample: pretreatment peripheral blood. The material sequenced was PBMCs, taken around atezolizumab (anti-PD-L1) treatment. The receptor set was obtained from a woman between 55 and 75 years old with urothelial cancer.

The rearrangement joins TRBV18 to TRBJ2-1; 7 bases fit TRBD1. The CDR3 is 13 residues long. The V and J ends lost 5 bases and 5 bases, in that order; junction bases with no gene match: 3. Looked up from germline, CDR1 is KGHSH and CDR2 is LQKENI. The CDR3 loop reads CASSATGNNEQFF. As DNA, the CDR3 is TGTGCCAGCTCAGCGACAGGGAACAATGAGCAGTTCTTC.

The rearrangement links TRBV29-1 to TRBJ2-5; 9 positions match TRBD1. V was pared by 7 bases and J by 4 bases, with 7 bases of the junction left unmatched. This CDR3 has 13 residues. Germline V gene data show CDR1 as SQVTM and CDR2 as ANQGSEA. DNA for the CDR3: TGCAGCGCCGAAACAGGGGGCGGAGAGACCCAGTACTTC. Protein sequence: CSAETGGGETQYF.

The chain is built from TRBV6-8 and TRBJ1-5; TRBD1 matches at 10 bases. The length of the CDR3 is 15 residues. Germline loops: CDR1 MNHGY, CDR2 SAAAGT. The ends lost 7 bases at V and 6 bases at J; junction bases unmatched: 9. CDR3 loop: CASNPPGQGFQPQHF. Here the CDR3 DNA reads TGTGCCAGCAATCCTCCGGGACAGGGGTTTCAGCCCCAGCATTTT.

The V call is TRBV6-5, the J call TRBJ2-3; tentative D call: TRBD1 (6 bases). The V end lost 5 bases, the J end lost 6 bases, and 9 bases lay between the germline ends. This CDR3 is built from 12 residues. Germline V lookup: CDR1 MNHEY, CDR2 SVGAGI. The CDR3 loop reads CASSLQGDTQYF. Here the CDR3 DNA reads TGTGCCAGCAGTCTACAGGGCGATACGCAGTATTTT.

The chain's CDR3 is CASSVTGAEGNTIYF. The CDR3 nucleotides read TGCGCCAGCAGCGTGACAGGGGCTGAGGGAAACACCATATATTTT. The chain combines TRBV5-1 with TRBJ1-3; TRBD1 agrees at 8 bases. The CDR3 length is 15 residues. V was clipped by 4 bases and J by 4 bases; unmatched bases: 7. Germline V lookup: CDR1 SGHRS, CDR2 YFSETQ.

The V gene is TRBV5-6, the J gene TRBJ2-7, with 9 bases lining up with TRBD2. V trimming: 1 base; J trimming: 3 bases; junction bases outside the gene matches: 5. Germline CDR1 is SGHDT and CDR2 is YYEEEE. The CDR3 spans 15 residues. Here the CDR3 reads CASSLLLAGDYEQYF. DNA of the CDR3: TGTGCCAGCAGCTTGCTATTAGCGGGAGACTACGAGCAGTACTTC.

In DNA form, the CDR3 reads TGTGCCAGCAGCTCCCGCGCGGGGGGCGGGGAGACCCAGTACTTC. Translating gives CASSSRAGGGETQYF. V usage is TRBV5-4 and J usage is TRBJ2-5; 8 positions agree with TRBD2. The V gene end was trimmed by 3 bases and the J gene end by 5 bases; junction bases not matched to a gene: 9. Germline values: CDR1 SGHNT, CDR2 YYREEE (reference sequence). This CDR3 region has 15 residues.

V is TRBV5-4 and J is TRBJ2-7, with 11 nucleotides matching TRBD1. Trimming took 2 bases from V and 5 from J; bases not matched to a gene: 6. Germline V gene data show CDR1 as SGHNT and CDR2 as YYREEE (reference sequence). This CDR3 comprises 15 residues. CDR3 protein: CASSLPGQGVHEQYF. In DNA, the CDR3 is TGTGCCAGCAGCTTACCGGGACAGGGGGTCCACGAGCAGTACTTC.

The CDR3 sequence is CAISERLAGEETQYF. DNA of the CDR3: TGTGCCATCAGTGAGCGGTTAGCGGGAGAAGAGACCCAGTACTTC. The chain links TRBV10-3 to TRBJ2-5; 9 nucleotides align to TRBD2. Per the germline V gene, CDR1 is ENHRY and CDR2 is SYGVKD. J was trimmed by 3 bases and V by 2 bases; bases with no gene match: 4. This CDR3 is 15 amino acids long.

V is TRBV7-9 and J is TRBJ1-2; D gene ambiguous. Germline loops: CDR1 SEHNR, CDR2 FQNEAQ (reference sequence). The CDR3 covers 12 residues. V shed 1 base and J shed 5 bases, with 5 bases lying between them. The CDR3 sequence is CASSLGGYGYTF. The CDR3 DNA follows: TGTGCCAGCAGCTTAGGAGGGTATGGCTACACCTTC.

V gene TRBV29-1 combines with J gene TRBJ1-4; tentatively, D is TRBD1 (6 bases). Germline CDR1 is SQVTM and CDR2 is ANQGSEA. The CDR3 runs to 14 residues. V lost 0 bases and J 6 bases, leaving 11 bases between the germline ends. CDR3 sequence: CSVEDLGGDEKLFF. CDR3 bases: TGCAGCGTTGAAGATCTAGGGGGGGATGAAAAACTGTTTTTT.

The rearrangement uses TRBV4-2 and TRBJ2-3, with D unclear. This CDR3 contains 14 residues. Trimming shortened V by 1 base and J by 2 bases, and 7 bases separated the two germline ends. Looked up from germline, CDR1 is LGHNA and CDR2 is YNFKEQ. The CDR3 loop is CASSQGQVTDTQYF. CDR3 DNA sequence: TGTGCCAGCAGCCAAGGTCAGGTCACAGATACGCAGTATTTT.

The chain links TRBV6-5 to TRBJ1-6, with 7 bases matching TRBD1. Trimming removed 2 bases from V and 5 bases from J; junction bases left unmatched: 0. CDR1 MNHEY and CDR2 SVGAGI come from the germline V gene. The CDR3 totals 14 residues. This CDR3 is CASSYTGDNSPLHF. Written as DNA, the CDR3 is TGTGCCAGCAGTTACACAGGGGATAATTCACCCCTCCACTTT.

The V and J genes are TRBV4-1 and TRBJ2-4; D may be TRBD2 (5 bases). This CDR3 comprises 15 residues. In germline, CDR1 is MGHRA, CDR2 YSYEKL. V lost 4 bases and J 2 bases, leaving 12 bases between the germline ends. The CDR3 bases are TGCGCCAGCAGCCTACGGGAAACCACCAAAAACATTCAGTACTTC. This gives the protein CASSLRETTKNIQYF.

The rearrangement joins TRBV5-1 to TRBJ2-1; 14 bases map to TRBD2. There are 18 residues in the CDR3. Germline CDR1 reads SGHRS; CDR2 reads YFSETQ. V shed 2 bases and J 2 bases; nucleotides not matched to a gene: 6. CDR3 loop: CASSFGLAGGGAYNEQFF. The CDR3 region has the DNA TGCGCCAGCAGCTTCGGACTAGCGGGGGGCGGGGCCTACAATGAGCAGTTCTTC.

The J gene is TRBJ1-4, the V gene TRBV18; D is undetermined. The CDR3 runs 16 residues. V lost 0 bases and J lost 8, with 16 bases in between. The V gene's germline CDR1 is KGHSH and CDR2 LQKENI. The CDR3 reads CASSPPLAGIGEKLFF. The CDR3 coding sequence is TGTGCCAGCTCACCACCCTTGGCGGGGATAGGCGAAAAACTGTTTTTT.

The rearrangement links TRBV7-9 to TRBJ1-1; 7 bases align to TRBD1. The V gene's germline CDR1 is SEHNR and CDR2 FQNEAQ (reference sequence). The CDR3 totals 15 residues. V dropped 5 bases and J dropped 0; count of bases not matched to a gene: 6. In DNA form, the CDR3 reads TGTGCCAGCAGCCCGACACAGGGGTTGAACACTGAAGCTTTCTTT. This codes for CASSPTQGLNTEAFF.

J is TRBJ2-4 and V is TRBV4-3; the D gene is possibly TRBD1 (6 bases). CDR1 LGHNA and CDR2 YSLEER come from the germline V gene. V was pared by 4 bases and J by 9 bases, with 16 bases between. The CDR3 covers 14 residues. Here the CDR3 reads CASSPKGQYGIQYF. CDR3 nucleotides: TGCGCCAGCAGCCCCAAAGGACAGTACGGCATTCAGTACTTC.